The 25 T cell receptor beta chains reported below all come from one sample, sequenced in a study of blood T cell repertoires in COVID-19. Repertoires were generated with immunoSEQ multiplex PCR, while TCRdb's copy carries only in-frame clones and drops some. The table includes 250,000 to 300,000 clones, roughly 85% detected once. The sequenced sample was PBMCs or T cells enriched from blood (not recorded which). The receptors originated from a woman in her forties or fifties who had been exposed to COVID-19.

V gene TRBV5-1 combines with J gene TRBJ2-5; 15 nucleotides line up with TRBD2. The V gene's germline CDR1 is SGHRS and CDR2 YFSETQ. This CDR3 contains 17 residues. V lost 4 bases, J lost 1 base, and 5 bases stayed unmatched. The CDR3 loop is CASSTGLAGGLQETQYF. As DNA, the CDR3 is TGCGCCAGCAGCACGGGACTAGCGGGGGGTCTCCAAGAGACCCAGTACTTC. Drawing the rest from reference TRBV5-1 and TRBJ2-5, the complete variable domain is KAGVTQTPRYLIKTRGQQVTLSCSPISGHRSVSWYQQTPGQGLQFLFEYFSETQRNKGNFPGRFSGRQFSNSRSEMNVSTLELGDSALYLCASSTGLAGGLQETQYFGPGTRLLVL.

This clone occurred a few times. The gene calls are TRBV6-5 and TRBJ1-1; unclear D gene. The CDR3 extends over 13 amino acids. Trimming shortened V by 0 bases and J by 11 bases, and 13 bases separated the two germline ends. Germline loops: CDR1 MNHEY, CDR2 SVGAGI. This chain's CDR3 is CASSYSVGGSAFF. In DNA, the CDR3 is TGTGCCAGCAGTTACTCGGTCGGAGGGTCGGCTTTCTTT.

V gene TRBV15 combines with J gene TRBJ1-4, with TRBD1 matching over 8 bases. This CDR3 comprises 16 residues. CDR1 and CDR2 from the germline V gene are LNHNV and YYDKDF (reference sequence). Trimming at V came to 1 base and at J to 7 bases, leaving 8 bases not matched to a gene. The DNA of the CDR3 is TGTGCCACCAGCAGAGTAGCTGGACAGGGTGTTGAAAAACTGTTTTTT. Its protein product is CATSRVAGQGVEKLFF.

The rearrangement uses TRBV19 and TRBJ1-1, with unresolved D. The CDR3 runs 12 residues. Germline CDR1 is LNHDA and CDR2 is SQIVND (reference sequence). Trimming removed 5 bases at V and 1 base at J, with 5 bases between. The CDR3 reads CASSRWNTEAFF. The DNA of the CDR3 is TGTGCCAGTAGTCGTTGGAACACTGAAGCTTTCTTT.

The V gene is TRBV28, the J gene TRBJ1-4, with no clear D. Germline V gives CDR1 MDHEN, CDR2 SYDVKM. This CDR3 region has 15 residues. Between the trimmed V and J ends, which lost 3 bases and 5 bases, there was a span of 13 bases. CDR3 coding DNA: TGTGCCAGCAGTTTCTGGACGGGAGGGAATGAAAAACTGTTTTTT. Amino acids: CASSFWTGGNEKLFF.

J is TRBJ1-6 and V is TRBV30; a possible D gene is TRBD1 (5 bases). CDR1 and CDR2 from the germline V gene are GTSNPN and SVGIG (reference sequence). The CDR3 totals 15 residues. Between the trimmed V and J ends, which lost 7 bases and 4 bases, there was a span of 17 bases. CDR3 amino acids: CASNLGGAYNSPLHF. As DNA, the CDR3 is TGTGCCTCAAACCTAGGTGGGGCGTATAATTCACCCCTCCACTTT.

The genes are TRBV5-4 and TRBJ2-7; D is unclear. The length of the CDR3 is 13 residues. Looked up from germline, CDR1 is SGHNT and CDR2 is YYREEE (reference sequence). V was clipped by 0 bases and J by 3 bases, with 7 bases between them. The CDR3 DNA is TGTGCCAGCAGCTTGGGAGTCAACTACGAGCAGTACTTC. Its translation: CASSLGVNYEQYF.

The CDR3: CASSLRTGVQPQHF. The CDR3, as DNA: TGTGCCAGCAGTTTACGGACAGGGGTTCAGCCCCAGCATTTT. The chain couples TRBV28 to TRBJ1-5; 9 nucleotides line up with TRBD1. Trimming took 2 bases from V and 6 from J; bases not matched to a gene: 2. The CDR3 sequence is 14 residues long. Germline V lookup: CDR1 MDHEN, CDR2 SYDVKM. The entire variable domain, with the rest obtained from reference TRBV28 and TRBJ1-5, is as follows: DVKVTQSSRYLVKRTGEKVFLECVQDMDHENMFWYRQDPGLGLRLIYFSYDVKMKEKGDIPEGYSVSREKKERFSLILESASTNQTSMYLCASSLRTGVQPQHFGDGTRLSIL.

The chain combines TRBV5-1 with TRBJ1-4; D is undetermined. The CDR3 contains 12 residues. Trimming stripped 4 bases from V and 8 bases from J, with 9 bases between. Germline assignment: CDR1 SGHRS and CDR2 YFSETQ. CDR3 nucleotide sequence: TGCGCCAGCAGCGCCGGAGGGGAAAAACTGTTTTTT. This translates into CASSAGGEKLFF. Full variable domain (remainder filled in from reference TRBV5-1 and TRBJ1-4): KAGVTQTPRYLIKTRGQQVTLSCSPISGHRSVSWYQQTPGQGLQFLFEYFSETQRNKGNFPGRFSGRQFSNSRSEMNVSTLELGDSALYLCASSAGGEKLFFGSGTQLSVL.

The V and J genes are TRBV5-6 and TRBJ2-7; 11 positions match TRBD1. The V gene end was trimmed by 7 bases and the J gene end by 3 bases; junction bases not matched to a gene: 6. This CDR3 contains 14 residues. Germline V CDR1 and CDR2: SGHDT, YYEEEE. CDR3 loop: CASAPGQGVYEQYF. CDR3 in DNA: TGTGCCAGCGCGCCGGGACAGGGGGTCTACGAGCAGTACTTC.

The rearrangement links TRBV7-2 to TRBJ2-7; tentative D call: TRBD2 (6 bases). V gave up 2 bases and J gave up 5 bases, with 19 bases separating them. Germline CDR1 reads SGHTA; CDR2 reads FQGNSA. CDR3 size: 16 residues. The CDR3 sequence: CASSLRAGLARNEQYF. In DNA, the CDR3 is TGTGCCAGCAGCTTACGAGCGGGCCTTGCTAGGAACGAGCAGTACTTC.

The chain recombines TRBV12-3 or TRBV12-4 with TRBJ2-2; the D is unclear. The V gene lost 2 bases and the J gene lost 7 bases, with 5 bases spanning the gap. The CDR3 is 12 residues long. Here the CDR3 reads CASSLSRGELFF. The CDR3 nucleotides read TGTGCCAGCAGTTTATCCCGCGGGGAGCTGTTTTTT.

Here the CDR3 DNA reads TGCGCCAGCAGCGGACAGGGGCTGGCTTTCTTT. Amino acid sequence: CASSGQGLAFF. The chain employs TRBV5-1 and TRBJ1-1, with TRBD1 identical over 9 bases. V dropped 4 bases and J dropped 11; count of bases not matched to a gene: 3. CDR3 length: 11 residues. Germline assignment: CDR1 SGHRS and CDR2 YFSETQ. Drawing the rest from reference TRBV5-1 and TRBJ1-1, the complete variable domain is KAGVTQTPRYLIKTRGQQVTLSCSPISGHRSVSWYQQTPGQGLQFLFEYFSETQRNKGNFPGRFSGRQFSNSRSEMNVSTLELGDSALYLCASSGQGLAFFGQGTRLTVV.

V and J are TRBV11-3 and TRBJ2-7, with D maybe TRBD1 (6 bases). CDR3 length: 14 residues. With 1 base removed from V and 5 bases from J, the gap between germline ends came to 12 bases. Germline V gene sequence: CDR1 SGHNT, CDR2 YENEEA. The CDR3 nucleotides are TGTGCCAGCAGCTTAGCAGGCAGGGGCCACGAGCAGTACTTC. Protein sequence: CASSLAGRGHEQYF.

The CDR3 region has the DNA TGTGCCAGCAGCTTCCAGCGGGGCGGCTACGAGCAGTACTTC. This encodes CASSFQRGGYEQYF. V and J are TRBV7-2 and TRBJ2-7, with 7 positions matching TRBD2. The CDR3 is 14 residues long. The ends lost 3 bases at V and 3 bases at J; junction bases unmatched: 5. Germline V gene data show CDR1 as SGHTA and CDR2 as FQGNSA.

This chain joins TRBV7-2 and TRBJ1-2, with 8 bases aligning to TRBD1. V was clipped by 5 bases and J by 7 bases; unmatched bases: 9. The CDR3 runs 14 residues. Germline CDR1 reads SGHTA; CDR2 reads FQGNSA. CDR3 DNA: TGTGCCAGCAGCCCGGGGACAGGCTACGTTGGCTACACCTTC. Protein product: CASSPGTGYVGYTF.

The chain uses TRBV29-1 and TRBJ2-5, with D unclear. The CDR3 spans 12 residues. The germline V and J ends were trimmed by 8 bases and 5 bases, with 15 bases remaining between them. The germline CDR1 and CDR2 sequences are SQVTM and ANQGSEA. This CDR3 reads CSSRVGVETQYF. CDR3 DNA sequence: TGCAGCTCCCGGGTAGGAGTGGAGACCCAGTACTTC.

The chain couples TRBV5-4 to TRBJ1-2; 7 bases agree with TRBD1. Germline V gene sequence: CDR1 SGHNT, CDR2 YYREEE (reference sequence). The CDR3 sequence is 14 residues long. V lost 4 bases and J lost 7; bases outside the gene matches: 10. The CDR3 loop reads CASSPAGGVGGYTF. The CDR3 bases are TGTGCCAGCAGCCCCGCAGGGGGAGTAGGTGGCTACACCTTC.

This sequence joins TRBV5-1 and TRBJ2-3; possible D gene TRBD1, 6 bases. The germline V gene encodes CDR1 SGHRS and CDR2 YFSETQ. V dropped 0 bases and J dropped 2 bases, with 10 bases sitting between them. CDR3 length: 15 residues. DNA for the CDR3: TGCGCCAGCAGCTTGGGAGGGGGATCCACAGATACGCAGTATTTT. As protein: CASSLGGGSTDTQYF.

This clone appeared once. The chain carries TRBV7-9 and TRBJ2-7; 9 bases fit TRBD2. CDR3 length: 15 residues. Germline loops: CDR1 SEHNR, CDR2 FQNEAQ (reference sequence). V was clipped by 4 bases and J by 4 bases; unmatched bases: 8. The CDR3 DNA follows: TGTGCCAGCAGCTCCCGCGGGGGGGCTTTTTACGAGCAGTACTTC. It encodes CASSSRGGAFYEQYF. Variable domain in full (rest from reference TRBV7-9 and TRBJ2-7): DTGVSQNPRHKITKRGQNVTFRCDPISEHNRLYWYRQTLGQGPEFLTYFQNEAQLEKSRLLSDRFSAERPKGSFSTLEIQRTEQGDSAMYLCASSSRGGAFYEQYFGPGTRLTVT.

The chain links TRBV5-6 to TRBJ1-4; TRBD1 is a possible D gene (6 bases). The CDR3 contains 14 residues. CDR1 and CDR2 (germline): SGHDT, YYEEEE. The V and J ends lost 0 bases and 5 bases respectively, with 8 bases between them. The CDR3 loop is CASSLDRVNEKLFF. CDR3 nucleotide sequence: TGTGCCAGCAGCTTGGACAGGGTGAATGAAAAACTGTTTTTT.

The CDR3 sequence is CASSGTGEGYTF. The CDR3 DNA follows: TGTGCCAGCAGCGGTACAGGGGAGGGCTACACCTTC. The V gene is TRBV9, the J gene TRBJ1-2; 7 bases fit TRBD1. Germline CDR1 is SGDLS and CDR2 is YYNGEE. Trimming took 3 bases from V and 8 from J; bases not matched to a gene: 4. The CDR3 is 12 amino acids. Together with reference TRBV9 and TRBJ1-2, the CDR3 gives the full variable domain: DSGVTQTPKHLITATGQRVTLRCSPRSGDLSVYWYQQSLDQGLQFLIQYYNGEERAKGNILERFSAQQFPDLHSELNLSSLELGDSALYFCASSGTGEGYTFGSGTRLTVV.

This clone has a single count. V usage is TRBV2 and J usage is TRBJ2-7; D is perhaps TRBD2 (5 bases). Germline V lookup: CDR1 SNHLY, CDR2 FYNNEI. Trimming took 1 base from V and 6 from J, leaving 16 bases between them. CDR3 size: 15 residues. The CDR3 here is CASSEVLGSLGEQYF. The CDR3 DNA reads TGTGCCAGCAGTGAAGTTTTAGGGAGCCTTGGCGAGCAGTACTTC.

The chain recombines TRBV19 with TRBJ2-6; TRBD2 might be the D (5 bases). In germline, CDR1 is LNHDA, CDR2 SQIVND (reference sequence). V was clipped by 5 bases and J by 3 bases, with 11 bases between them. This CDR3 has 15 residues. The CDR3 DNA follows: TGTGCCAGTAGTTGGCGGGCTGGTGGGGCCAACGTCCTGACTTTC. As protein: CASSWRAGGANVLTF.

The CDR3, as DNA: TGTGCCAGTAGTATTTCTTGGACGGGAAATTCACCCCTCCACTTT. Protein: CASSISWTGNSPLHF. This sequence joins TRBV19 and TRBJ1-6, with D uncertain. This CDR3 is 15 amino acids long. Germline V CDR1 and CDR2: LNHDA, SQIVND (reference sequence). V dropped 3 bases and J dropped 7 bases, with 13 bases sitting between them. The full variable domain, completed using reference TRBV19 and TRBJ1-6, is DGGITQSPKYLFRKEGQNVTLSCEQNLNHDAMYWYRQDPGQGLRLIYYSQIVNDFQKGDIAEGYSVSREKKESFPLTVTSAQKNPTAFYLCASSISWTGNSPLHFGNGTRLTVT.